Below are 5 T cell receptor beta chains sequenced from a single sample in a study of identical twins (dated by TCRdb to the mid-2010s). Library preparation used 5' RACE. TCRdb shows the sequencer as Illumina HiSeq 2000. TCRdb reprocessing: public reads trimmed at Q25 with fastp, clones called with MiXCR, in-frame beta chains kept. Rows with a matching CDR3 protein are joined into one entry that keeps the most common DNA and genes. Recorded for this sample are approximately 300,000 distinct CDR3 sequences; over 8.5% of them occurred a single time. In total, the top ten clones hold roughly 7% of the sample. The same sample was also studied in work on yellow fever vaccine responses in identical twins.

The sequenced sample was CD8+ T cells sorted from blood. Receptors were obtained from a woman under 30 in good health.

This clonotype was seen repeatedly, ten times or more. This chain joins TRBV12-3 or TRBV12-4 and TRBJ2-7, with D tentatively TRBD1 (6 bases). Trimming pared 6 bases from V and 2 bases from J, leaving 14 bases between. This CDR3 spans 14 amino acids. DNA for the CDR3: TGTGCCAGCAGAAACCGGGACACCCCCTACGAGCAGTACTTC. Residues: CASRNRDTPYEQYF.

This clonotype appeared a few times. CDR3 in amino acids: CASSRDRGHETQYF. The CDR3 region has the DNA TGTGCCAGCAGTCGGGACAGGGGCCACGAGACCCAGTACTTC. The rearrangement uses TRBV6-2 or TRBV6-3 and TRBJ2-5; 10 positions match TRBD1. The V and J ends lost 5 bases and 5 bases, in that order; junction bases with no gene match: 5. Germline V gives CDR1 MNHEY, CDR2 SVGEGT. The CDR3 contains 14 residues.

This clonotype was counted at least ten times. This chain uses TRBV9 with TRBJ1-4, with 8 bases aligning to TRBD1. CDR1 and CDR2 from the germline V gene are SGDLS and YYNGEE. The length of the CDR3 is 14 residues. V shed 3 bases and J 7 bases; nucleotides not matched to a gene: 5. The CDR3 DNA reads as TGTGCCAGCAGCGCGGACAGGGTGCCTGAAAAACTGTTTTTT. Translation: CASSADRVPEKLFF.

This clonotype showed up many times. The CDR3 here is CASSLQFGTGGNNEQFF. The CDR3 nucleotides are TGTGCCAGCAGCCTACAATTCGGGACAGGAGGAAACAATGAGCAGTTCTTC. J is TRBJ2-1 and V is TRBV7-6, with 8 bases fitting TRBD1. J lost 5 bases, V lost 5 bases, and 14 bases had no gene match. The CDR3 runs to 17 residues. The germline CDR1 and CDR2 sequences are SGHVS and FNYEAQ.

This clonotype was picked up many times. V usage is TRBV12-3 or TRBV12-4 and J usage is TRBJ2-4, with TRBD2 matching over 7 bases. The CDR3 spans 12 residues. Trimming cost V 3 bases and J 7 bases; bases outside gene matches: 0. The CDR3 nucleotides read TGTGCCAGCAGTTTGGGGGGGAACATTCAGTACTTC. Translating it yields CASSLGGNIQYF.